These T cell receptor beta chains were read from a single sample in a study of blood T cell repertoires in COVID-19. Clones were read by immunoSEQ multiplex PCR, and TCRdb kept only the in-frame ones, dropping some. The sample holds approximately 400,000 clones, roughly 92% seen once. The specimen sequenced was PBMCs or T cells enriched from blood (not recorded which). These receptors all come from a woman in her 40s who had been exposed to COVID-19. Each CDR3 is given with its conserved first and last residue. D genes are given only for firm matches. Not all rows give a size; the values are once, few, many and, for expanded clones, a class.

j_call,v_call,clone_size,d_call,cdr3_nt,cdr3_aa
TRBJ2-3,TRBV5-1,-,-,TGCGCCAGCAGCTTTCCAGGGACAGATACGCAGTATTTT,CASSFPGTDTQYF
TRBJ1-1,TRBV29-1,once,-,TGCAGCGCCCTTCGACAGTTGAACACTGAAGCTTTCTTT,CSALRQLNTEAFF
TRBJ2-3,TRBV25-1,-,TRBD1,TGTGCCAGCGCTCCAGGGGGCATCGTGTATTTT,CASAPGGIVYF
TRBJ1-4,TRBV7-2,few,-,TGTGCCAGCAGCTTACGTCGGGGGACGGAAAAACTGTTTTTT,CASSLRRGTEKLFF
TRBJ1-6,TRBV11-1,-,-,TGTGCCAGCAGCCTAACAGACAGCGAAAATTCACCCCTCCACTTT,CASSLTDSENSPLHF
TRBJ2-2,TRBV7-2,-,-,TGTGCCAGCAGCCCACGAATAAACAGGGAGCTGTTTTTT,CASSPRINRELFF
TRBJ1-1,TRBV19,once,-,TGTGCCAGTAGTGCCCAATGGGGGCGGGACACTGAAGCTTTCTTT,CASSAQWGRDTEAFF
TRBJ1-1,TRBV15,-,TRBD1,TGTGCCACCAGCAGACGTGGGACAGGGGGACAGACTGAAGCTTTCTTT,CATSRRGTGGQTEAFF
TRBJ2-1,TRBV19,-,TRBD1,TGTGCCAGTAGTACGACAGGGGACTCCTACAATGAGCAGTTCTTC,CASSTTGDSYNEQFF
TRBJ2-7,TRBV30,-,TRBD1,TGTGCCTGGAGTTCGGGACAGTCCTACGAGCAGTACTTC,CAWSSGQSYEQYF
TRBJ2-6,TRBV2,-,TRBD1,TGTGCCGTTAAGGGACAGGGGACTGGGGCCAACGTCCTGACTTTC,CAVKGQGTGANVLTF
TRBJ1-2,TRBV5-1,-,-,TGCGCCAGCAGCCCCCGGGTTCCAGCTAACTATGGCTACACCTTC,CASSPRVPANYGYTF
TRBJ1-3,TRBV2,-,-,TGTGCCAGCAGTGAAATATACAGCTCTGGAAACACCATATATTTT,CASSEIYSSGNTIYF
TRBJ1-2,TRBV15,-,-,TGTGCCACCAGCTCTGGAGGGGACCGCGGCTACACCTTC,CATSSGGDRGYTF
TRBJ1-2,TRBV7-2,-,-,TGTGCCAGCAGCCTAGGAGGCCAAGGCAGCTACACCTTC,CASSLGGQGSYTF
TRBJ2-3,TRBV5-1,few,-,TGCGCCAGCAGCGAGGAGGATACGCAGTATTTT,CASSEEDTQYF
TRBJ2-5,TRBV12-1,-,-,TGTGCCAGCAGCTATCCGACTAGCGGGGCCCTAACCCAGTACTTC,CASSYPTSGALTQYF
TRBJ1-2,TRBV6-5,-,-,TGTGCCAGCAGACGGCCCCTGGGGCGCTACACCTTC,CASRRPLGRYTF
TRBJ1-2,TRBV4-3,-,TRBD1,TGCGCCAGCAGCCCCAACGGACAGGGCCGGCTCTATGGCTACACCTTC,CASSPNGQGRLYGYTF
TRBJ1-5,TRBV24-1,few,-,TGTGCCACCAGTGAGGCCACAGTGAATCAGCCCCAGCATTTT,CATSEATVNQPQHF
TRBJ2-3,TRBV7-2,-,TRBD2,TGTGCCAGCAGCTTAACTAGCGGGGTCACAGATACGCAGTATTTT,CASSLTSGVTDTQYF
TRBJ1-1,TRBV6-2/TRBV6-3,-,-,TGTGCCAGCAGTCCAGGACAGACCTACACTGAAGCTTTCTTT,CASSPGQTYTEAFF
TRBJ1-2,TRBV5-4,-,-,TGTGCCAGCAGCCAAATATCAGGAACCTATGGCTACACCTTC,CASSQISGTYGYTF
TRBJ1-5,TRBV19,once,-,TGTGCCAGTAGGTTGGGGGGGGACGGCAATCAGCCCCAGCATTTT,CASRLGGDGNQPQHF
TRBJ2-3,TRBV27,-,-,TGTGCCAGCAGTTCCAGAGGGAGCACAGATACGCAGTATTTT,CASSSRGSTDTQYF
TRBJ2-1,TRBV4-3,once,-,TGCGCCAGCAGCCAAATTGATACAGGGTACAATGAGCAGTTCTTC,CASSQIDTGYNEQFF
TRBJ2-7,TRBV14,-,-,TGTGCCAGCAGCCAAAACCCAGGGTCGTACGAGCAGTACTTC,CASSQNPGSYEQYF
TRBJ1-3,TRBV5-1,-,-,TGCGCCAGCAGCGCCACCCGAGGGTCGGACACCATATATTTT,CASSATRGSDTIYF
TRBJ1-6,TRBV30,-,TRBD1,TGTGCCTGGAGTGTACTAAGGGGGCGAATTGATTCACCCCTCCACTTT,CAWSVLRGRIDSPLHF
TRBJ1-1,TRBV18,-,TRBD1,TGTGCCAGCTCACCACGACAGGGTCTTAGTGAAGCTTTCTTT,CASSPRQGLSEAFF
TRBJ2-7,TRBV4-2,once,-,TGTGCCAGCAGCCAATCCCGGGTCGGAAGAAGCTACGAGCAGTACTTC,CASSQSRVGRSYEQYF
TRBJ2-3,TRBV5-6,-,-,TGTGCCAGCAGCTGGGGGGGCCTCACAGATACGCAGTATTTT,CASSWGGLTDTQYF
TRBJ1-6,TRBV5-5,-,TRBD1,TGTGCCAGCCACGGACAGGGCAGCTCCTATAATTCACCCCTCCACTTT,CASHGQGSSYNSPLHF
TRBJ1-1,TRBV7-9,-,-,TGTGCCAGCAGCTTAAGTACGGTGAACACTGAAGCTTTCTTT,CASSLSTVNTEAFF
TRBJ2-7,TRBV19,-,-,TGTGCCAGTAGTATCCTAGAGGGATCCGCCTACGAGCAGTACTTC,CASSILEGSAYEQYF
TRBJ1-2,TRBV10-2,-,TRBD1,TGCGCCAGCAGGGATACAGGGGCACAAGGCTACACCTTC,CASRDTGAQGYTF
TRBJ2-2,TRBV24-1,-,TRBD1,TGTGCCACCAGTGATTTCCCTACAGGGGGCACCGGGGAGCTGTTTTTT,CATSDFPTGGTGELFF
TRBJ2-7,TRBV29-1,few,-,TGCAGCGTTTCCTCCGGGTACGAGCAGTACTTC,CSVSSGYEQYF
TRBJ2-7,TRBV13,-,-,TGTGCCAGCAGCTCCACAGGCTACGAGCAGTACTTC,CASSSTGYEQYF
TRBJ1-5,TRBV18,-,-,TGTGCCAGCTCACCGGACACACCCAAGGAGCCCCAGCATTTT,CASSPDTPKEPQHF
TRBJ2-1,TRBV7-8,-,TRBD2,TGTGCCAGCAGCTTAGTCCCCAGCGGGGGGGCGGATGAGCAGTTCTTC,CASSLVPSGGADEQFF
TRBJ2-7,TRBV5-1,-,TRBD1,TGCGCCAGCAGCTTGGGTGGGACAGTCTCCTACGAGCAGTACTTC,CASSLGGTVSYEQYF
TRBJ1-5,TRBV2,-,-,TGTGCCAGCAGTCGACAGGTGGGGGAGCCCCAGCATTTT,CASSRQVGEPQHF
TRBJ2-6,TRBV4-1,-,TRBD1,TGCGCCAGCAGCCAAGAGGGGGGACAGGCGCCCTCTGGGGCCAACGTCCTGACTTTC,CASSQEGGQAPSGANVLTF